This T cell receptor (beta chain) was found in a study of control samples from healthy donors and cancer patients. Clones were sequenced by immunoSEQ multiplex PCR, and TCRdb holds only the in-frame ones, with some missing. In the table there are about 220,000 clones, over 90% of which are singletons. Germline CDR1 LNHNV, CDR2 YYDKDF (reference sequence). The CDR3 is made up of 15 amino acids. J lost 6 bases, V lost 0 bases, and 1 base had no gene match. Comments on this clone: Additional DNA sequences in this sample encode the identical CDR3.

The sequenced material came from blood. The J gene is TRBJ2-1, the V gene TRBV15, with TRBD2 matching over 11 bases. The TCR comes from a man between 45 and 60 years old in good health. The CDR3 spells CATSRELAGVNEQFF. As DNA, the CDR3 is TGTGCCACCAGCAGAGAACTAGCGGGGGTCAATGAGCAGTTCTTC.